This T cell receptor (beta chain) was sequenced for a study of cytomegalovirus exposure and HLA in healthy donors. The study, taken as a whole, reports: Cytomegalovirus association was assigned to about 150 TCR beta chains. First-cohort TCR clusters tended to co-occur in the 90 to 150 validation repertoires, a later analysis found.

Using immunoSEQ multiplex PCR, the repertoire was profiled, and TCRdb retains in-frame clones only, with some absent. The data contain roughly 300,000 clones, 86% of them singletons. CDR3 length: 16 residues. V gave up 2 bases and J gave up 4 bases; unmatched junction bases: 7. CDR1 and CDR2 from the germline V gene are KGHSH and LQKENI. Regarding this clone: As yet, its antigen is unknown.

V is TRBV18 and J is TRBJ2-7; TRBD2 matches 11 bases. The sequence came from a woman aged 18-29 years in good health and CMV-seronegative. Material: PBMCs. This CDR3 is CASSPIPTSGKYEQYF. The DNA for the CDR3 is TGTGCCAGCTCACCAATCCCGACTAGCGGGAAATACGAGCAGTACTTC.